Shown below are 14 T cell receptor beta chains from a single sample sequenced in a study of control samples from healthy donors and cancer patients. The protocol was immunoSEQ multiplex PCR, while the TCRdb copy is restricted to in-frame clones and leaves out a portion. The sample lists about 55,000 clones, 95% to 97% occurring once. Input material: blood. These receptors were collected from a woman aged 18-29 years in good health.

The genes are TRBV4-1 and TRBJ2-1, with a weak D call TRBD2 (6 bases). The CDR3 is 14 residues long. Germline lookup yields CDR1 MGHRA and CDR2 YSYEKL. Between the trimmed V and J ends, which lost 4 bases and 5 bases, there was a span of 12 bases. This CDR3 reads CASSLGLLNNEQFF. The CDR3 DNA is TGCGCCAGCAGCCTGGGACTTTTGAACAATGAGCAGTTCTTC.

This chain joins TRBV5-4 and TRBJ2-3; maybe TRBD2 (6 bases). V lost 2 bases and J lost 4, with 11 bases in between. Germline CDR1 SGHNT, CDR2 YYREEE (reference sequence). This CDR3 contains 14 residues. The CDR3 loop is CASSLWGVADTQYF. CDR3 DNA: TGTGCCAGCAGCTTATGGGGGGTTGCAGATACGCAGTATTTT.

This clone was seen once. The rearrangement joins TRBV7-6 to TRBJ1-4, with TRBD1 matching 7 bases. The CDR3 is made up of 16 amino acids. Germline V gives CDR1 SGHVS, CDR2 FNYEAQ. J gave up 3 bases and V 1 base, and 5 bases lay outside the gene matches. CDR3 DNA sequence: TGTGCCAGCAGCTTAGGTTACAGGGGCCCTAATGAAAAACTGTTTTTT. As protein: CASSLGYRGPNEKLFF.

V and J are TRBV7-9 and TRBJ1-2; D is unclear. This CDR3 is 12 amino acids long. Trimming left V 3 bases short and J 11 bases short, with 13 bases between. Germline values: CDR1 SEHNR, CDR2 FQNEAQ (reference sequence). The CDR3 nucleotides read TGTGCCAGCAGCTTTACTCAGTACGGGTACACCTTC. Encoded protein: CASSFTQYGYTF.

This chain joins TRBV28 and TRBJ1-2; 7 bases match TRBD1. This CDR3 comprises 14 residues. CDR1 and CDR2 (germline): MDHEN, SYDVKM. The trim removed 2 bases at V and 4 bases at J, leaving 4 bases unmatched. CDR3: CASSLIRGTYGYTF. The DNA for the CDR3 is TGTGCCAGCAGTTTAATCAGGGGGACCTATGGCTACACCTTC.

This clone has a handful of counts. The genes are TRBV7-2 and TRBJ2-3; 7 bases are shared with TRBD2. Germline CDR1 and CDR2: SGHTA and FQGNSA. The trim removed 2 bases at V and 5 bases at J, leaving 7 bases unmatched. The CDR3 length is 15 residues. CDR3 sequence: CASSLRGLAGDTQYF. CDR3 DNA sequence: TGTGCCAGCAGCTTACGGGGTTTAGCGGGAGATACGCAGTATTTT.

The V gene is TRBV28, the J gene TRBJ1-1; TRBD1 is a possible D gene (5 bases). The CDR3 consists of 16 residues. Germline lookup yields CDR1 MDHEN and CDR2 SYDVKM. Trimming left V 2 bases short and J 8 bases short, with 21 bases between. CDR3 residues: CASSLQGFSYEIEAFF. CDR3 nucleotides: TGTGCCAGCAGTTTACAGGGTTTTAGCTACGAAATCGAAGCTTTCTTT.

The V call is TRBV6-5, the J call TRBJ1-1; no clear D. The V and J ends lost 8 bases and 0 bases respectively, with 16 bases between them. The CDR3 runs 15 residues. Germline loops: CDR1 MNHEY, CDR2 SVGAGI. Here the CDR3 reads CASVEQTNMNTEAFF. DNA of the CDR3: TGTGCCAGCGTGGAACAGACGAACATGAACACTGAAGCTTTCTTT.

The chain employs TRBV18 and TRBJ1-1; 12 positions match TRBD1. The junction had 4 bases not matched to a gene; V was cut back by 6 bases and J by 2 bases. CDR1 and CDR2 (germline): KGHSH, LQKENI. This CDR3 has 15 residues. In nucleotides, the CDR3 is TGTGCCAGCTCCCGCGGGACAGGGGGCAACACTGAAGCTTTCTTT. Translated, it gives CASSRGTGGNTEAFF.

The rearrangement uses TRBV6-4 and TRBJ1-6; D might be TRBD1 (5 bases). Deletions cut 5 bases from V and 9 bases from J, with 14 bases between. This CDR3 is 14 amino acids long. CDR1 MRHNA and CDR2 SNTAGT come from the germline V gene. This chain's CDR3 is CASSRDRGSSPLHF. The CDR3 DNA reads TGTGCCAGCAGTCGTGACAGAGGCAGTTCACCCCTCCACTTT.

The DNA of the CDR3 is TGTGCCTGGAGTGTCCTATTTAATGAAAAACTGTTTTTT. It is translated as CAWSVLFNEKLFF. The chain combines TRBV30 with TRBJ1-4; D remains unclear. The CDR3 is made up of 13 amino acids. Looked up from germline, CDR1 is GTSNPN and CDR2 is SVGIG (reference sequence). The germline V and J ends were trimmed by 0 bases and 4 bases, with 6 bases remaining between them.

The CDR3 region is CASSPAFTGELFF. CDR3 sequence (DNA): TGTGCCAGCTCACCAGCTTTCACCGGGGAGCTGTTTTTT. The chain has TRBV18 and TRBJ2-2, with unresolved D. V was shortened by 2 bases and J by 4 bases, with 5 bases between the two germline ends. Germline CDR1 KGHSH, CDR2 LQKENI. This CDR3 has 13 amino acids.

This clone was seen a single time. This chain joins TRBV6-5 and TRBJ2-1; the D is unclear. CDR1 and CDR2 (germline): MNHEY, SVGAGI. CDR3 size: 13 residues. The V end lost 0 bases, the J end lost 5 bases, and 5 bases lay between the germline ends. CDR3 DNA: TGTGCCAGCAGTTACTCAAGGAACAATGAGCAGTTCTTC. Amino acid sequence: CASSYSRNNEQFF.

The chain couples TRBV3-1 (or the pseudogene TRBV3-2) to TRBJ1-1; D is perhaps TRBD1 (5 bases). V was clipped by 3 bases and J by 1 base, with 15 bases between them. CDR3 length equals 16 residues. CDR1 and CDR2 from the germline V gene are LGHDT and YNNKEL (reference sequence). The DNA for the CDR3 is TGTGCCAGCAGCCACCCAAAAATAACAGGGAACACTGAAGCTTTCTTT. Translating gives CASSHPKITGNTEAFF.